This TCR beta chain was profiled in a study of blood T cell repertoires in COVID-19. Across the study: The United States, Italy and Spain provided the acute and convalescent COVID-19 samples. The analysed material was cDNA or gDNA that came from T cells, B-cell-depleted T cells, or PBMCs.

In the authors' workflow: Estimates of nucleated cell counts were drawn from the amplification of reference gene primers. TCRdb's copy holds only in-frame clones and misses some; the assay was immunoSEQ multiplex PCR. The DNA gave D and trimming, while V, J and clone size come from that table. The table includes 120,000 or so clones, 65% to 90% detected once. In its sample, this clone was seen many times. Germline CDR1 MNHEY, CDR2 SMNVEV (reference sequence). The CDR3 contains 15 residues. V dropped 8 bases and J dropped 5 bases, with 16 bases sitting between them. This clonotype was sampled from a man older than 75 with active or convalescent COVID-19. Sequencing used peripheral blood. The J gene is TRBJ1-6, the V gene TRBV27, with TRBD1 as a possible D gene (5 bases). CDR3 nucleotide sequence: TGTGCCAGCCAGGCCCAAGGACAAAATAATTCACCCCTCCACTTT. Amino acids: CASQAQGQNNSPLHF.